This T cell receptor (beta chain) was sequenced during a study of technical replicates of blood from a few donors. Germline V gene data show CDR1 as LNHDA and CDR2 as SQIVND (reference sequence). This CDR3 spans 16 amino acids. The V gene lost 3 bases and the J gene lost 0 bases, with 14 bases spanning the gap. TCRdb's table, derived via immunoSEQ multiplex PCR, lists solely in-frame clones and lacks some. This sample has about 83,000 clones, with approximately 92% found just once. This clone was recorded once. The sequencing sample was made of T cells isolated from PBMCs. This sequence joins TRBV19 and TRBJ1-2; D is unclear. The clonotype comes from a human donor in good health. The CDR3, as DNA: TGTGCCAGTAGTATCGGTCTGGCACTAGCTAACTATGGCTACACCTTC. It yields the protein CASSIGLALANYGYTF.